What follows are 6 T cell receptor beta chains derived from one specimen sequenced in a study of control samples from healthy donors and cancer patients. Sequencing used immunoSEQ multiplex PCR; TCRdb keeps in-frame clones, though not all of them. The sample lists fewer than 110,000 clones, around 89% occurring once. Sequenced input: PBMCs. All receptors derive from a man between 60 and 75 years old with lung cancer.

In its sample, this clone was seen a few times. The chain is built from TRBV12-5 and TRBJ2-3; D is possibly TRBD2 (5 bases). CDR1 is LGHNT, CDR2 FRNRAP, per germline. Trimming removed 0 bases from V and 1 base from J, with 17 bases in between. CDR3 size: 18 residues. CDR3 region: CASGLVRDGEYRTDTQYF. As DNA, the CDR3 is TGTGCTAGTGGTTTGGTACGGGATGGGGAATACCGCACAGATACGCAGTATTTT.

This sequence joins TRBV9 and TRBJ2-7, with 8 bases lining up with TRBD2. The CDR3 sequence is 18 residues long. V dropped 4 bases and J dropped 6; count of bases not matched to a gene: 21. Germline V gives CDR1 SGDLS, CDR2 YYNGEE. The CDR3 here is CASSRELVGGTRTSEQYF. Here the CDR3 DNA reads TGTGCCAGCAGCCGGGAATTGGTGGGGGGGACTAGGACATCCGAGCAGTACTTC.

At least ten counts were recorded for this clone. The CDR3 DNA sequence: TGTGCTAGTGGTTTGGTAATCGACGGATTCGTTTATAGCAATCAGCCCCAGCATTTT. Its translation: CASGLVIDGFVYSNQPQHF. The chain uses TRBV12-5 and TRBJ1-5; D gene uncertain. CDR1 LGHNT and CDR2 FRNRAP come from the germline V gene. This CDR3 is built from 19 residues. V lost 0 bases and J 0 bases, leaving 18 bases between the germline ends.

CDR3 sequence reads: CASSYNGGNTEAFF. CDR3 nucleotide sequence: TGTGCCAGCAGTTATAACGGGGGGAACACTGAAGCTTTCTTT. The gene calls are TRBV6-5 and TRBJ1-1; weak D call: TRBD1 (5 bases). Trimming left V 3 bases short and J 1 base short, with 9 bases between. The germline V gene encodes CDR1 MNHEY and CDR2 SVGAGI. CDR3 length: 14 residues.

The rearrangement links TRBV27 to TRBJ1-6; D unclear. Per the germline V gene, CDR1 is MNHEY and CDR2 is SMNVEV (reference sequence). V was pared by 1 base and J by 18 bases, with 13 bases between. This CDR3 has 12 amino acids. Written as DNA, the CDR3 is TGTGCCAGCAGTTTATTAGGCGGTCCACCCCACTTT. As protein: CASSLLGGPPHF.

The V call is TRBV6-5, the J call TRBJ1-2; D might be TRBD1 (5 bases). This CDR3 spans 15 amino acids. Per germline, CDR1 MNHEY and CDR2 SVGAGI. The germline V and J ends were trimmed by 4 bases and 9 bases, with 21 bases remaining between them. CDR3 in amino acids: CASSSTSFLGVSYTF. CDR3 sequence (DNA): TGTGCCAGCAGTTCCACCTCGTTCCTAGGGGTGAGCTACACCTTC.